Included here is one T cell receptor beta chain sequence, with context. Regarding treatment: randomized to nivolumab then ipilimumab (arm A) or the reverse (arm B). The V gene lost 2 bases and the J gene lost 5 bases, with 8 bases spanning the gap. This CDR3 is built from 13 residues. Germline CDR1 is SEHNR and CDR2 is FQNEAQ (reference sequence). These data are taken from a study of sequential checkpoint blockade in melanoma. About the research overall: Arm A got nivolumab then ipilimumab; arm B the reverse, 1:1.

Data came from immunoSEQ multiplex PCR; TCRdb stores just in-frame clones and leaves some out. In the table there are 15,000 to 20,000 clones, roughly 71% of which are singletons. This sequence was found in a human donor with melanoma. This rearrangement joins TRBV7-9 to TRBJ2-3; D remains ambiguous. Sequenced material: CD8+ T cells sorted from blood (inferred from file names), taken from a patient given nivolumab and ipilimumab in sequence. The CDR3, as DNA: TGTGCCAGCAGCTTATCCTCGGGAGATACGCAGTATTTT. Protein product: CASSLSSGDTQYF.